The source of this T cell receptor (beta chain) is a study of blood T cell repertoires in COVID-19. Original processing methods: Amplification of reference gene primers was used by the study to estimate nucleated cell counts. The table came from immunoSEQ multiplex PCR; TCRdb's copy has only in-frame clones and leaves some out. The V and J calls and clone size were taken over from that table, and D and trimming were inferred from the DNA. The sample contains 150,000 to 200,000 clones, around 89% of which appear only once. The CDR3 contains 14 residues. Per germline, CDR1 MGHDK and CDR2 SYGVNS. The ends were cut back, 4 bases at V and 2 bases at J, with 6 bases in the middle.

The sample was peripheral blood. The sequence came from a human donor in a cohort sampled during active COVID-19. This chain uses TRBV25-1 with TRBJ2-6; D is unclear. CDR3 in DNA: TGTGCCAGCAGTGTCAGGACTGGGGCCAACGTCCTGACTTTC. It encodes CASSVRTGANVLTF.